This T cell receptor beta chain originates from a study of blood T cell repertoires in COVID-19. Study in general: COVID-19 samples, acute and convalescent, were from the United States, Italy and Spain. In each case, the material was cDNA or gDNA derived from T cells, B-cell-depleted T cells, or PBMCs.

CDR1 and CDR2 from the germline V gene are SGHRS and YFSETQ. V was shortened by 5 bases and J by 4 bases, with 10 bases between the two germline ends. The CDR3 consists of 14 residues. Original handling: Quantification of nucleated cells was approximated via reference gene primer amplification. Generated by immunoSEQ multiplex PCR, the TCRdb table keeps only in-frame clones and is missing some. The DNA gave D and trimming, while V, J and clone size come from that table. The table lists about 200,000 clones, under 90% of them singletons. The sample consisted of peripheral blood. The V call is TRBV5-1, the J call TRBJ2-6, with unresolved D. The clonotype was recovered from a man in his forties with acute or convalescent COVID-19. CDR3 sequence: CASSAATGANVLTF. The CDR3 DNA reads as TGCGCCAGCAGTGCGGCTACCGGGGCCAACGTCCTGACTTTC.